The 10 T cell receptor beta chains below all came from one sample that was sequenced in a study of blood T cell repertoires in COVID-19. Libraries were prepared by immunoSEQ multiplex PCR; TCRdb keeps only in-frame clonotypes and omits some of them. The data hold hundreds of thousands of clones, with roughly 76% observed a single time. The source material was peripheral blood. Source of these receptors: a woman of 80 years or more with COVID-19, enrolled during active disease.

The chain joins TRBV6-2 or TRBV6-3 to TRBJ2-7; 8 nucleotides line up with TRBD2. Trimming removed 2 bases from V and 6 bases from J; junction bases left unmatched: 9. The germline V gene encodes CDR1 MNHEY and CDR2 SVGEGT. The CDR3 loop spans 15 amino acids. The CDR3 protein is CASSYTSGGWAEQYF. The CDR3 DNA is TGTGCCAGCAGTTACACGAGCGGGGGTTGGGCCGAGCAGTACTTC.

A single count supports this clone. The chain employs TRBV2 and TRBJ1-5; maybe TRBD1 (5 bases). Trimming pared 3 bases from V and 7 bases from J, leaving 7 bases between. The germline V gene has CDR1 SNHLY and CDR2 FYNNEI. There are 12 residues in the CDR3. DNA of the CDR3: TGTGCCAGCAGTGACGGGGGGCAGCCCCAGCATTTT. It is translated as CASSDGGQPQHF.

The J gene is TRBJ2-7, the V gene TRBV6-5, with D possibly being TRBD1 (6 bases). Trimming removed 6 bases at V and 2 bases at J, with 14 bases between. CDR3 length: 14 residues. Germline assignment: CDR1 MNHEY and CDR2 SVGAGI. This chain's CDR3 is CASSSWDTTYEQYF. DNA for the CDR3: TGTGCCAGCAGCAGTTGGGACACCACCTACGAGCAGTACTTC.

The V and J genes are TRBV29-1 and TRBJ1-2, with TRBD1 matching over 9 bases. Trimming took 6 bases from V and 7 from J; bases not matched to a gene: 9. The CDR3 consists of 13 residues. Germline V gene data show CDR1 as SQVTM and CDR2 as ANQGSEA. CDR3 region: CSVYGQGIGGYTF. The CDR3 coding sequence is TGCAGCGTCTATGGACAGGGGATAGGTGGCTACACCTTC.

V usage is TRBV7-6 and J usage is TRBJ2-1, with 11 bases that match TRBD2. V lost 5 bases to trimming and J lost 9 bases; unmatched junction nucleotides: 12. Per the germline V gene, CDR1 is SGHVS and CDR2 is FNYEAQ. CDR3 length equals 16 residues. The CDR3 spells CASSLRSGRADGEQFF. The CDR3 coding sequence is TGTGCCAGCAGCCTCCGTAGCGGGAGGGCCGATGGTGAGCAGTTCTTC.

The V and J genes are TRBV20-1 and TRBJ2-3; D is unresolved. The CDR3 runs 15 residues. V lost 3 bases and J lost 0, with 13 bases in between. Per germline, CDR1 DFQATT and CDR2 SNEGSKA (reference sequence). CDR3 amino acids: CSASLVAKSTDTQYF. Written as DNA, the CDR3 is TGCAGTGCTAGTTTGGTAGCAAAGAGCACAGATACGCAGTATTTT.

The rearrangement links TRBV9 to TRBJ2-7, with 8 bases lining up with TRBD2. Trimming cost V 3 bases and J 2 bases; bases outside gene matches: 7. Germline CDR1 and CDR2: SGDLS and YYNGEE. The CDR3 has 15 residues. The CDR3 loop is CASSGKREWTYEQYF. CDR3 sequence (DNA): TGTGCCAGCAGCGGTAAGCGGGAGTGGACCTACGAGCAGTACTTC.

The CDR3 reads CASSGGGGYTEAFF. CDR3 sequence (DNA): TGTGCCAGCAGCGGTGGGGGGGGATACACTGAAGCTTTCTTT. The chain joins TRBV28 to TRBJ1-1, with D tentatively TRBD1 (5 bases). With 6 bases removed from V and 3 bases from J, the gap between germline ends came to 14 bases. The CDR3 loop spans 14 amino acids. The germline CDR1 and CDR2 sequences are MDHEN and SYDVKM.

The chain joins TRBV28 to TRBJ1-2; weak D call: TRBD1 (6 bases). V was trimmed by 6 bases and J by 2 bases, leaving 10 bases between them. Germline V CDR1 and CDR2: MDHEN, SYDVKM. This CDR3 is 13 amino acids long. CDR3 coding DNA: TGTGCCAGCAGAGAGACAGGCAACTATGGCTACACCTTC. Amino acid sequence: CASRETGNYGYTF.

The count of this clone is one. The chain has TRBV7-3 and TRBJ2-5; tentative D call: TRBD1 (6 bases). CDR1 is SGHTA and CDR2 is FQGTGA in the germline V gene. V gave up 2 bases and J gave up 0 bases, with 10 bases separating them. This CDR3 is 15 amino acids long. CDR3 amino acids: CASSLQGTYQETQYF. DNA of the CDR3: TGTGCCAGCAGCTTACAGGGGACGTACCAAGAGACCCAGTACTTC.